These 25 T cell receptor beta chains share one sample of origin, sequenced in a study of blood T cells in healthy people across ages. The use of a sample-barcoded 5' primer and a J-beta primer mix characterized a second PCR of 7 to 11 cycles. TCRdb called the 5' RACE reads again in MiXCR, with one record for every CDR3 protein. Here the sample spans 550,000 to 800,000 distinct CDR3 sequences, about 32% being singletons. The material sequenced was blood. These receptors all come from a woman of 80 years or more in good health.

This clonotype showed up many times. CDR3 coding DNA: TGTGCCAGCAGCCTAGAGGGCAGAATTTCAGAGCAGTACTTC. This translates into CASSLEGRISEQYF. The genes are TRBV7-2 and TRBJ2-7; D possibly corresponds to TRBD2 (5 bases). Germline CDR1 SGHTA, CDR2 FQGNSA. This CDR3 comprises 14 residues. Trimming took 5 bases from V and 7 from J, leaving 18 bases between them.

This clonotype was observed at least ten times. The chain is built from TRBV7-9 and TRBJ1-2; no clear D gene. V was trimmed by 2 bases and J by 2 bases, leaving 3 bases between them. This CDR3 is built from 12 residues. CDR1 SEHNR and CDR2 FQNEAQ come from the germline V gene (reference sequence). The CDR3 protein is CASSLSNYGYTF. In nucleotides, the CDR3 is TGTGCCAGCAGCTTATCCAACTATGGCTACACCTTC.

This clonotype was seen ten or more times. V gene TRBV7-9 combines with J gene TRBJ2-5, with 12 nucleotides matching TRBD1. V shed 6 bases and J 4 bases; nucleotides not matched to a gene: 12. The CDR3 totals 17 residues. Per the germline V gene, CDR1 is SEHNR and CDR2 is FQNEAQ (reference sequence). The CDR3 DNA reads TGTGCCAGCAGTCCCCCGGGACAGGGGGCCTCCTCAGAGACCCAGTACTTC. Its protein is CASSPPGQGASSETQYF.

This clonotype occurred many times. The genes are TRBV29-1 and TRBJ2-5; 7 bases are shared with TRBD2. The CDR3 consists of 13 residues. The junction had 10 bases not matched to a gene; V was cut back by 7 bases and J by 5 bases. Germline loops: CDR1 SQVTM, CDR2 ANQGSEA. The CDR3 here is CSAEHGGGETQYF. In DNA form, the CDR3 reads TGCAGCGCCGAACATGGGGGGGGGGAGACCCAGTACTTC.

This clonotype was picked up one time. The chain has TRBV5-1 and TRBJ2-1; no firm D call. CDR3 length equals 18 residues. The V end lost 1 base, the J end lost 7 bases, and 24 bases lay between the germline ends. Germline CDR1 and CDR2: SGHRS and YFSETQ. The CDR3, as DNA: TGCGCCAGCAGCTTGTTTCCAGACGAGTCCCCGGTCGGTAATGAGCAGTTCTTC. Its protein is CASSLFPDESPVGNEQFF.

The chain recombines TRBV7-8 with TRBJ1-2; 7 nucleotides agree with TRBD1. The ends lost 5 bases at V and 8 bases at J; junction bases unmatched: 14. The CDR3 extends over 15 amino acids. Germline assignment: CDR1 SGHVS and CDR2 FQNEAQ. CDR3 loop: CASSAVGTAAVGYTF. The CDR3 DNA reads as TGTGCCAGCAGCGCAGTAGGGACAGCGGCGGTCGGCTACACCTTC.

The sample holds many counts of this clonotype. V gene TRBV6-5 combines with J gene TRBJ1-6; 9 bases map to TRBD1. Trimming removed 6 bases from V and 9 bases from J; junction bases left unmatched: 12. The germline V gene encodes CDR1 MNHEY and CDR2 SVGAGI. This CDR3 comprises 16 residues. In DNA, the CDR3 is TGTGCCAGCAGCCTCTCCTGGACAGGGGTGGTTTCACCCCTCCACTTT. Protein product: CASSLSWTGVVSPLHF.

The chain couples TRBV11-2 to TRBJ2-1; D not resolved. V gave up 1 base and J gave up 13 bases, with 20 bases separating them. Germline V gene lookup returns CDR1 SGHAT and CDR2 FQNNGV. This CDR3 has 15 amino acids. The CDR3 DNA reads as TGTGCCAGCAGCTTAGCCACCGAGTCCCAAGAGGCCCAGTTCTTC. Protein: CASSLATESQEAQFF. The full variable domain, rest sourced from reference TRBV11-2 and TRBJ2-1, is EAGVAQSPRYKIIEKRQSVAFWCNPISGHATLYWYQQILGQGPKLLIQFQNNGVVDDSQLPKDRFSAERLKGVDSTLKIQPAKLEDSAVYLCASSLATESQEAQFFGPGTRLTVL.

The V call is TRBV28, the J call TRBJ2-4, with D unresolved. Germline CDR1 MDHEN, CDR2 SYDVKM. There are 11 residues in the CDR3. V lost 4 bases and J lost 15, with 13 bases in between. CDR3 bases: TGTGCCAGCAGTTCCCCTCTCCTCGCGTACTTC. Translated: CASSSPLLAYF.

CDR3 DNA sequence: TGTGCCAGCAGCTTAACAGACTGGAACTATGGCTACACCTTC. Its protein product is CASSLTDWNYGYTF. The chain is built from TRBV7-8 and TRBJ1-2, with D unresolved. CDR1 is SGHVS and CDR2 is FQNEAQ in the germline V gene. The CDR3 runs 14 residues. V lost 2 bases, J lost 2 bases, and 9 bases lay in between.

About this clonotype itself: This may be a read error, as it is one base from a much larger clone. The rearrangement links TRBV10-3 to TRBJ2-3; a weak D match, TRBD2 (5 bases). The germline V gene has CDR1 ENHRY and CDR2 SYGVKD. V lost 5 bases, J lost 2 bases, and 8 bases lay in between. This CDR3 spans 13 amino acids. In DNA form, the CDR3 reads TGTGCCATCAGTAGGGAGTCCACAGATACGCAGTATTTT. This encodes CAISRESTDTQYF.

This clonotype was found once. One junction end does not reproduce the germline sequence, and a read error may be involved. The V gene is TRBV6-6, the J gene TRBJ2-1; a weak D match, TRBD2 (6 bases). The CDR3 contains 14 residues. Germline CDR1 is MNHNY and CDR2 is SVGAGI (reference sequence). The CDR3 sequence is CASSYRGGYNKQFF. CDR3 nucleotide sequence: TGTGCCAGCAGTTACCGGGGAGGATACAATAAGCAGTTCTTC.

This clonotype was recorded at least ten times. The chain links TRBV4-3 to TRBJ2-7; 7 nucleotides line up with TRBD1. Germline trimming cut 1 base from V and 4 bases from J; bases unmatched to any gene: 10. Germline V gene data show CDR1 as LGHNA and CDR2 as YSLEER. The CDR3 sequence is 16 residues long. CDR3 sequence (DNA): TGCGCCAGCAGCCAAGTATGGGCAGGGGGAGAATACGAGCAGTACTTC. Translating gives CASSQVWAGGEYEQYF.

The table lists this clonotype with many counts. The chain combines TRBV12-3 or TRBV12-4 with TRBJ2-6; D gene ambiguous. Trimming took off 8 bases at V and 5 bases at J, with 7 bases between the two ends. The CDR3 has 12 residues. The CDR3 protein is CASARRANVLTF. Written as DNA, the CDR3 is TGTGCCAGCGCCCGGAGGGCCAACGTCCTGACTTTC.

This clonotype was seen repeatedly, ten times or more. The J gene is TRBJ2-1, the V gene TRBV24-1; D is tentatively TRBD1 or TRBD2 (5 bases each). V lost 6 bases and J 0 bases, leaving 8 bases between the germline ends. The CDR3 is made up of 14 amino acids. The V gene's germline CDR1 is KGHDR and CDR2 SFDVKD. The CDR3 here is CATSRDGSYNEQFF. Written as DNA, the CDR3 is TGTGCCACCAGTAGGGACGGCTCCTACAATGAGCAGTTCTTC.

The CDR3 DNA reads as TGCGCCAGCAGCCCAGGGGACAGGGGGCCGACCGGGGAGCTGTTTTTT. Protein sequence: CASSPGDRGPTGELFF. This chain joins TRBV4-1 and TRBJ2-2; 12 bases map to TRBD1. With 4 bases clipped from V and 5 bases from J, the junction kept 5 bases outside the gene matches. Germline V gives CDR1 MGHRA, CDR2 YSYEKL. The CDR3 length is 16 residues.

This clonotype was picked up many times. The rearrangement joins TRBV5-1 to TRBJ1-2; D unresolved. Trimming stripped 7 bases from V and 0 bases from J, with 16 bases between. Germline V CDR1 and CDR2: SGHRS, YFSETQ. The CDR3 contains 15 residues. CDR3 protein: CASGPGGNSNYGYTF. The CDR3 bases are TGCGCCAGCGGCCCAGGAGGGAATTCTAACTATGGCTACACCTTC.

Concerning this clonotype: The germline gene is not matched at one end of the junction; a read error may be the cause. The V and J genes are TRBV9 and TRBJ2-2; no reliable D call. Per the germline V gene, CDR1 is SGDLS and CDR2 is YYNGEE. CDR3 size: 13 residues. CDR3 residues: CAGSPLGAGELFF. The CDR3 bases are TGTGCCGGCAGCCCCCTCGGTGCCGGGGAGCTGTTTTTT.

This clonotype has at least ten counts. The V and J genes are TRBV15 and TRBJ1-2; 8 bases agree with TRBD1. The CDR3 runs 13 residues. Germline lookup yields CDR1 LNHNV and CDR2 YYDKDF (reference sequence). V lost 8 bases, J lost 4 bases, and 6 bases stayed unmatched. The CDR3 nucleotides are TGTGCCACCCAAATCGACAGGGGCTATGGCTACACCTTC. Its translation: CATQIDRGYGYTF.

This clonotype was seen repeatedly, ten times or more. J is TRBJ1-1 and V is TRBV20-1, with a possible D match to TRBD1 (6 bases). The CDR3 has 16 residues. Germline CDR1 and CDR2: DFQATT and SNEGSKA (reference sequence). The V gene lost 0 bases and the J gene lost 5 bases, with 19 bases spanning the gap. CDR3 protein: CSARDSKGVTETEAFF. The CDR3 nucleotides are TGCAGTGCTAGAGATTCAAAGGGGGTGACGGAAACTGAAGCTTTCTTT.

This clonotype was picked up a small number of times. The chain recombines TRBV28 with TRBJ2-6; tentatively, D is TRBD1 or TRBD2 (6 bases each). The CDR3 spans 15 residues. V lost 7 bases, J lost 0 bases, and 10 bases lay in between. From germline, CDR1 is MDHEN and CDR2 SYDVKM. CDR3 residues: CASKGGSSGANVLTF. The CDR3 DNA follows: TGTGCCAGCAAGGGGGGCTCCTCTGGGGCCAACGTCCTGACTTTC.

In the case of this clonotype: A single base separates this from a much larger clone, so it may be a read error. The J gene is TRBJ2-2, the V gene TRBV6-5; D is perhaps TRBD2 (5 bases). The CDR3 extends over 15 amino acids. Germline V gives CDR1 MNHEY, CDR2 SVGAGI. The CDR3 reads CASSSPRRSTGERFF. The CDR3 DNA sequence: TGTGCCAGCAGTTCCCCCCGGCGGTCCACCGGGGAGCGGTTTTTT.

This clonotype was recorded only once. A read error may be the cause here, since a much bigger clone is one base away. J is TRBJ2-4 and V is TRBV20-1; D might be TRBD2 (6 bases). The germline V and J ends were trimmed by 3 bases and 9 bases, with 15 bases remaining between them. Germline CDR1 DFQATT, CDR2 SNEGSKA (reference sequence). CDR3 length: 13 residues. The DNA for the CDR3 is TGCAGTGCTAGCCGGGACTTAGGAAGCATTCAGTACTTC. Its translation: CSASRDLGSIQYF.

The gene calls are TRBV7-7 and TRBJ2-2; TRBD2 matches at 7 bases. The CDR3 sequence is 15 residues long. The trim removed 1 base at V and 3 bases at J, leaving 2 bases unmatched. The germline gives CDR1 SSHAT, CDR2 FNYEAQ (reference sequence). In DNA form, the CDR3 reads TGTGCCAGCAGCTTAGTAGCGGGTTACACCGGGGAGCTGTTTTTT. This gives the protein CASSLVAGYTGELFF.

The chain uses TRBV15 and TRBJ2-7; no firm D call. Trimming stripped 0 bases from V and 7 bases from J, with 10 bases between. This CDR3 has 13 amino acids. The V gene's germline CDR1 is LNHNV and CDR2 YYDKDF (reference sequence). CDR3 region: CATSRDLVTEQYF. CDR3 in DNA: TGTGCCACCAGCAGAGATCTTGTTACTGAGCAGTACTTC. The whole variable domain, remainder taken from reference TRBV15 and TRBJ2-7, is DAMVIQNPRYQVTQFGKPVTLSCSQTLNHNVMYWYQQKSSQAPKLLFHYYDKDFNNEADTPDNFQSRRPNTSFCFLDIRSPGLGDTAMYLCATSRDLVTEQYFGPGTRLTVT.